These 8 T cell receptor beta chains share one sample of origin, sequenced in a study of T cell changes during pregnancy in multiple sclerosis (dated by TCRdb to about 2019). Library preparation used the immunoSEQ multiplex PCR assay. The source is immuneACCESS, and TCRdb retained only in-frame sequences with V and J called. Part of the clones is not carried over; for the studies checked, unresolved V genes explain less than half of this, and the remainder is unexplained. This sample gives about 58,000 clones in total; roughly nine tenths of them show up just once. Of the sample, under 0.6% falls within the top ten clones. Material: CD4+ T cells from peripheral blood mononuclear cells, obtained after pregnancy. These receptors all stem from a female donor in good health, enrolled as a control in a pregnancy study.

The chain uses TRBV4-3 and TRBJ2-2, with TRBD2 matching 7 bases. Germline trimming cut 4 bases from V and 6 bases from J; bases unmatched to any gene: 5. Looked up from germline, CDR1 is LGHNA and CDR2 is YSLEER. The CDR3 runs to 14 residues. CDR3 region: CASSRVTSAGELFF. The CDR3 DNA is TGCGCCAGCAGCCGGGTAACTAGCGCCGGGGAGCTGTTTTTT.

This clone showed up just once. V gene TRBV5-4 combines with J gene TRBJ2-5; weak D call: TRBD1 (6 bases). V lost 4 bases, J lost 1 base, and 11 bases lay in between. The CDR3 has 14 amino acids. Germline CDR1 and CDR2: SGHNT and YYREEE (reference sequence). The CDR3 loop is CASSQDSGQETQYF. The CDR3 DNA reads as TGTGCCAGCAGCCAGGACAGTGGCCAAGAGACCCAGTACTTC.

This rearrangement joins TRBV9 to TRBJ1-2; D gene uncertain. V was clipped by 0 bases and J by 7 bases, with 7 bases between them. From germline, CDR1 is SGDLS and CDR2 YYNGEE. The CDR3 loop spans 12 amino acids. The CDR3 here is CASSVERGGYTF. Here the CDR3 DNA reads TGTGCCAGCAGCGTAGAACGGGGTGGCTACACCTTC.

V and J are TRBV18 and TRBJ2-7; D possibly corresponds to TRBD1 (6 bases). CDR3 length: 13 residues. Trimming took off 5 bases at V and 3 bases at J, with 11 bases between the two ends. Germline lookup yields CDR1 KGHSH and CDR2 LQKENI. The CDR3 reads CASSSARGYEQYF. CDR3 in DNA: TGTGCCAGCTCATCGGCCAGGGGCTACGAGCAGTACTTC.

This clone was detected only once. Here the CDR3 reads CASSAGYRDRNYGYTF. CDR3 bases: TGTGCCAGCAGCGCGGGATACCGGGACCGAAACTATGGCTACACCTTC. This chain joins TRBV7-8 and TRBJ1-2; perhaps TRBD1 as D (5 bases). Per germline, CDR1 SGHVS and CDR2 FQNEAQ. This CDR3 comprises 16 residues. The germline V and J ends were trimmed by 5 bases and 2 bases, with 18 bases remaining between them.

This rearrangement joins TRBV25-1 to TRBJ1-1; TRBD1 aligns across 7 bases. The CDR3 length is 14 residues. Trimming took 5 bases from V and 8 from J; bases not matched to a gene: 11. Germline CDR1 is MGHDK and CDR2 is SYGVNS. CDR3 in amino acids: CASSHRDSGREAFF. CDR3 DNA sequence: TGTGCCAGCAGTCACCGGGACAGTGGGAGGGAAGCTTTCTTT.

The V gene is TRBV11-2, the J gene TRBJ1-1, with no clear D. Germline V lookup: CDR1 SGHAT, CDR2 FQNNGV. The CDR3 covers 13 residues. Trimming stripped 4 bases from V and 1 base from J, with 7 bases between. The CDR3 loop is CASSYRGNTEAFF. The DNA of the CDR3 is TGTGCCAGCAGCTATCGGGGGAACACTGAAGCTTTCTTT.

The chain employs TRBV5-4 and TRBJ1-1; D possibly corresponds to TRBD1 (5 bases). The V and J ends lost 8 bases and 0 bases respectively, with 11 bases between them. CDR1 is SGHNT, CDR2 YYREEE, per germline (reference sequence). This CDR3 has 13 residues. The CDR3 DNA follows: TGTGCCAGTTCAGGACAACTGAACACTGAAGCTTTCTTT. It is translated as CASSGQLNTEAFF.